This is a list of T cell receptor beta chains from one sample in a study of T cells in Graves' hyperthyroidism and ophthalmopathy. MiXCR, applied by TCRdb to the multiplex PCR reads, yields one record per CDR3 protein. The sample comprises about 290,000 distinct CDR3 sequences, roughly 13% of which are singletons, and 7% to 9.5% rests with the top ten. The sequencing input was blood. All receptors come from a woman between 40 and 50 years old with Graves' hyperthyroidism. Each CDR3 is given with its conserved first and last residue. The order of the fields is J gene, V gene, clone size, D gene, CDR3 protein, CDR3 DNA. A D gene is named only where the DNA matches it firmly. Size is omitted from some rows. Given values are once, few, many or a class for expanded clones.

j_call: TRBJ2-1; v_call: TRBV28; clone_size: many; d_call: -; cdr3_aa: CASSLGNYNEQFF; cdr3_nt: TGTGCCAGCAGTTTGGGGAACTACAATGAGCAGTTCTTC
j_call: TRBJ2-4; v_call: TRBV27; clone_size: -; d_call: TRBD2; cdr3_aa: CASSSGTSGKNIQYF; cdr3_nt: TGTGCCAGCAGTTCTGGGACTAGCGGTAAAAACATTCAGTACTTC
j_call: TRBJ2-5; v_call: TRBV18; clone_size: many; d_call: -; cdr3_aa: CASGERGETQYF; cdr3_nt: TGTGCCAGTGGTGAAAGAGGGGAGACCCAGTACTTC
j_call: TRBJ2-3; v_call: TRBV9; clone_size: few; d_call: -; cdr3_aa: CASSVGQPRDTQYF; cdr3_nt: TGTGCCAGCAGCGTAGGTCAGCCGCGGGATACGCAGTATTTT
j_call: TRBJ2-5; v_call: TRBV29-1; clone_size: many; d_call: -; cdr3_aa: CSVSPGGGETQYF; cdr3_nt: TGCAGCGTTTCCCCGGGGGGCGGAGAGACCCAGTACTTC
j_call: TRBJ1-2; v_call: TRBV29-1; clone_size: -; d_call: TRBD1; cdr3_aa: CSVEDPFTGRDRFHGHTF; cdr3_nt: TGCAGCGTTGAAGATCCCTTTACAGGCCGGGACAGGTTTCATGGCCACACCTTC
j_call: TRBJ1-1; v_call: TRBV5-1; clone_size: many; d_call: -; cdr3_aa: CASSLGTQGSNTEAFF; cdr3_nt: TGCGCCAGCAGCTTGGGTACTCAGGGTTCGAACACTGAAGCTTTCTTT
j_call: TRBJ1-5; v_call: TRBV6-1; clone_size: many; d_call: -; cdr3_aa: CASRSQGDSNQPQHF; cdr3_nt: TGTGCCAGCAGATCACAGGGTGATAGCAATCAGCCCCAGCATTTT
j_call: TRBJ2-5; v_call: TRBV20-1; clone_size: few; d_call: -; cdr3_aa: CSARGGGGETQYF; cdr3_nt: TGCAGTGCTAGAGGGGGTGGGGGGGAGACCCAGTACTTC
j_call: TRBJ1-2; v_call: TRBV7-9; clone_size: many; d_call: -; cdr3_aa: CASSFGGRNYGYTF; cdr3_nt: TGTGCCAGCAGCTTTGGGGGGCGAAACTATGGCTACACCTTC
j_call: TRBJ1-6; v_call: TRBV7-3; clone_size: many; d_call: -; cdr3_aa: CASSLSPQSPLHF; cdr3_nt: TGTGCCAGCAGCCTCAGCCCTCAGTCACCCCTCCACTTT
j_call: TRBJ1-1; v_call: TRBV12-3/TRBV12-4; clone_size: many; d_call: -; cdr3_aa: CASSPTTTGWNTEAFF; cdr3_nt: TGTGCCAGCAGTCCTACTACAACAGGGTGGAACACTGAAGCTTTCTTT
j_call: TRBJ1-6; v_call: TRBV5-8; clone_size: -; d_call: -; cdr3_aa: CASSLGVPYSPLHF; cdr3_nt: TGTGCCAGCAGCTTGGGTGTCCCGTATTCACCCCTCCACTTT
j_call: TRBJ2-7; v_call: TRBV13; clone_size: many; d_call: TRBD2; cdr3_aa: CASSPRTSGYSSYEQYF; cdr3_nt: TGTGCCAGCAGCCCTCGGACTAGCGGATATAGCTCCTACGAGCAGTACTTC
j_call: TRBJ1-4; v_call: TRBV5-1; clone_size: many; d_call: -; cdr3_aa: CASSSGVATNEKLFF; cdr3_nt: TGCGCCAGCAGCTCGGGTGTCGCAACTAATGAAAAACTGTTTTTT
j_call: TRBJ2-5; v_call: TRBV6-1; clone_size: many; d_call: -; cdr3_aa: CASSSSGETQYF; cdr3_nt: TGTGCCAGCAGTTCCAGTGGGGAGACCCAGTACTTC
j_call: TRBJ1-5; v_call: TRBV10-3; clone_size: -; d_call: TRBD1; cdr3_aa: CAISEIRGQGQPQHF; cdr3_nt: TGTGCCATCAGTGAGATAAGGGGGCAAGGTCAGCCCCAGCATTTT
j_call: TRBJ2-5; v_call: TRBV6-1; clone_size: many; d_call: -; cdr3_aa: CASSEWPGPQETQYF; cdr3_nt: TGTGCCAGCAGTGAATGGCCAGGACCACAAGAGACCCAGTACTTC
j_call: TRBJ2-1; v_call: TRBV3-1; clone_size: -; d_call: -; cdr3_aa: CASSRGIGPNEQFF; cdr3_nt: TGTGCCAGCAGCCGGGGAATCGGCCCCAATGAGCAGTTCTTC
j_call: TRBJ1-1; v_call: TRBV18; clone_size: few; d_call: -; cdr3_aa: CASSPPAARGEAFF; cdr3_nt: TGTGCCAGCTCACCACCAGCGGCGCGGGGCGAAGCTTTCTTT
j_call: TRBJ1-1; v_call: TRBV20-1; clone_size: -; d_call: TRBD1; cdr3_aa: CSASGGGDTEAFF; cdr3_nt: TGCAGTGCTTCAGGGGGAGGGGACACTGAAGCTTTCTTT
j_call: TRBJ2-1; v_call: TRBV5-5; clone_size: few; d_call: TRBD2; cdr3_aa: CASSLKQPGMGREPSSYNEQFF; cdr3_nt: TGTGCCAGCAGCTTGAAGCAGCCTGGGATGGGGCGGGAGCCGAGCTCCTACAATGAGCAGTTCTTC
j_call: TRBJ2-3; v_call: TRBV7-9; clone_size: few; d_call: -; cdr3_aa: CASSLALLGSPHTQYF; cdr3_nt: TGTGCCAGCAGCTTAGCCCTTTTAGGGTCACCTCATACGCAGTATTTT